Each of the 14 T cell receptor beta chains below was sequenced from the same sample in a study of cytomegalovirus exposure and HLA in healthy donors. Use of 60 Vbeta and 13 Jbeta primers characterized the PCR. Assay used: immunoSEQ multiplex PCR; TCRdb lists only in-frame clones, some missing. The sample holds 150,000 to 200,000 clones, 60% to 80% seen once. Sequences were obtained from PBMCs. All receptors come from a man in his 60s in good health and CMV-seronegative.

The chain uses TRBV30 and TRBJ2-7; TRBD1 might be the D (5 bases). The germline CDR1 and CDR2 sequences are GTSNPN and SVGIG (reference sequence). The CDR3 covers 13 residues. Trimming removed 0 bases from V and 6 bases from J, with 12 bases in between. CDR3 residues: CAWSVQGRSEQYF. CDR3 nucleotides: TGTGCCTGGAGTGTGCAGGGTCGGAGCGAGCAGTACTTC.

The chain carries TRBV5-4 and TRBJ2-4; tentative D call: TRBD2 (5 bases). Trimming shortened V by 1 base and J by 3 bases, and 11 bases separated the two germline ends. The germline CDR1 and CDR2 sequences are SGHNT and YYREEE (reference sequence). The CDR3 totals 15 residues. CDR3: CASSLSGEGKNIQYF. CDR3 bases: TGTGCCAGCAGCTTGTCCGGTGAGGGCAAAAACATTCAGTACTTC.

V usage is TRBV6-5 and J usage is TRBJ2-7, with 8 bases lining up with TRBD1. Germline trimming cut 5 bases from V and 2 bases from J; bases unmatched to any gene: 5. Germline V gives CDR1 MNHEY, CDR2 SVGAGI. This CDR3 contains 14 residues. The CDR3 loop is CASSAGQGTYEQYF. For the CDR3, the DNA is TGTGCCAGCAGTGCCGGACAGGGCACCTACGAGCAGTACTTC.

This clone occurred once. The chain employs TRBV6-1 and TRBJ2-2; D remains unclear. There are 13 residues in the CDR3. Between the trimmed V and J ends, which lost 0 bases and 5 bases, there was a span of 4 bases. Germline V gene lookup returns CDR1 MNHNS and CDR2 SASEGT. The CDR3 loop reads CASSEARTGELFF. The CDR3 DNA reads TGTGCCAGCAGTGAAGCTCGGACCGGGGAGCTGTTTTTT.

CDR3 sequence: CASSIVREDATQYF. Here the CDR3 DNA reads TGTGCCAGTAGTATAGTCAGGGAGGACGCTACGCAGTATTTT. The chain couples TRBV19 to TRBJ2-3; the D gene is possibly TRBD2 (6 bases). This CDR3 is built from 14 residues. Trimming removed 1 base from V and 8 bases from J, with 13 bases in between. The germline gives CDR1 LNHDA, CDR2 SQIVND (reference sequence).

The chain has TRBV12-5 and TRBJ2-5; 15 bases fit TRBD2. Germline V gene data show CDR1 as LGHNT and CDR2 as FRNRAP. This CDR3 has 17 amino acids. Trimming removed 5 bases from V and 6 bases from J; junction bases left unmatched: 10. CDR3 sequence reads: CASGLGLAGGEGKTQYF. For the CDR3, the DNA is TGTGCTAGTGGTCTCGGACTAGCGGGGGGGGAGGGAAAGACCCAGTACTTC.

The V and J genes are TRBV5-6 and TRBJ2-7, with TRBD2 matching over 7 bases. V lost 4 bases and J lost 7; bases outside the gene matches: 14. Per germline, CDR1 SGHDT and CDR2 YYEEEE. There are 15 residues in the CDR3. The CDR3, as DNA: TGTGCCAGCAGCGGTCGACTAGCCTCTATGTGGGAGCAGTACTTC. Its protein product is CASSGRLASMWEQYF.

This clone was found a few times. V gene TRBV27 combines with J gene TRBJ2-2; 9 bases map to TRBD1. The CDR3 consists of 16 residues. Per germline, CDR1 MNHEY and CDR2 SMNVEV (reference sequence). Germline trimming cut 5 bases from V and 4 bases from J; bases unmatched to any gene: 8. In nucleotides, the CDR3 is TGTGCCAGCAGTCTCCCCGGACAGGGGCGCACCGGGGAGCTGTTTTTT. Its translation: CASSLPGQGRTGELFF.

CDR3 in DNA: TGCGCCAGCAGCTTGACCGGGCGGGACAGGGTAGATTGTGGCTACACCTTC. This translates into CASSLTGRDRVDCGYTF. The gene calls are TRBV5-1 and TRBJ1-2, with TRBD1 matching 9 bases. The CDR3 runs 17 residues. Germline V gives CDR1 SGHRS, CDR2 YFSETQ. The V segment lost 1 base and the J segment 7 bases; nucleotides outside the gene matches: 14.

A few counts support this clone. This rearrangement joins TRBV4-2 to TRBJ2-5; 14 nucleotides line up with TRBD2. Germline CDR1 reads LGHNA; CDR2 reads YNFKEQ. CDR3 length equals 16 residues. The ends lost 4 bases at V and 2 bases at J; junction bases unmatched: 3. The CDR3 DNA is TGTGCCAGCAGCCCGACTAGCGGGAGGGATCAAGAGACCCAGTACTTC. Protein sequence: CASSPTSGRDQETQYF.

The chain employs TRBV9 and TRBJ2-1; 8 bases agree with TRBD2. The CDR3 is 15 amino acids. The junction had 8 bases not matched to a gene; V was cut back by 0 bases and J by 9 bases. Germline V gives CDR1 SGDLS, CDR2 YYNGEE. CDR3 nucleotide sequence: TGTGCCAGCAGCGTAGGGGGAGCGGGAGTGGCTGAGCAGTTCTTC. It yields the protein CASSVGGAGVAEQFF.

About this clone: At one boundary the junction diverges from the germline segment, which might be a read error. In DNA form, the CDR3 reads TGTGCCGGCAGCTCCAGCGGGGGCCCCTGGCGGACTGAAGCTTTCTTT. It is translated as CAGSSSGGPWRTEAFF. This chain links TRBV5-6 with TRBJ1-1, with D tentatively TRBD1 (6 bases). Germline V lookup: CDR1 SGHDT, CDR2 YYEEEE. The CDR3 totals 16 residues.

The CDR3 bases are TGTGCCAGCACTACAACCACAGGGGTTTGGGAGCTGTTTTTT. Its translation is CASTTTTGVWELFF. The chain uses TRBV6-1 and TRBJ2-2; 7 bases fit TRBD1. Germline V lookup: CDR1 MNHNS, CDR2 SASEGT. The CDR3 runs 14 residues. V shed 7 bases and J 9 bases; nucleotides not matched to a gene: 11.

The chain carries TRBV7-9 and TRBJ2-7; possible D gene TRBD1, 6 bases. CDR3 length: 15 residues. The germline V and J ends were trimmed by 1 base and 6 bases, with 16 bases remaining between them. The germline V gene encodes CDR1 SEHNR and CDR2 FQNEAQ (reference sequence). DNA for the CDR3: TGTGCCAGCAGCTTAGTTTCACCTCAGGGGTCCGAGCAGTACTTC. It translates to CASSLVSPQGSEQYF. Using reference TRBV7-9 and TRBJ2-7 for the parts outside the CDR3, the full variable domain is DTGVSQNPRHKITKRGQNVTFRCDPISEHNRLYWYRQTLGQGPEFLTYFQNEAQLEKSRLLSDRFSAERPKGSFSTLEIQRTEQGDSAMYLCASSLVSPQGSEQYFGPGTRLTVT.